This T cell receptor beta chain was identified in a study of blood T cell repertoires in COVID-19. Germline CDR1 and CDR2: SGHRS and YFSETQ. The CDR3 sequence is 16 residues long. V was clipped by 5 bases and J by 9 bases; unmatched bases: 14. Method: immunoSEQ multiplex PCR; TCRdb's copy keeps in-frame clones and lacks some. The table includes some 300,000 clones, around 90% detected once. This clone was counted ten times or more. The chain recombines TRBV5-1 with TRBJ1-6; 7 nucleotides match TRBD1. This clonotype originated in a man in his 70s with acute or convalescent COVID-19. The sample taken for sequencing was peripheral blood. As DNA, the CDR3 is TGCGCCAGCAGGTTCGAAGGGGGCAGTTATGGTTCACCCCTCCACTTT. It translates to CASRFEGGSYGSPLHF.